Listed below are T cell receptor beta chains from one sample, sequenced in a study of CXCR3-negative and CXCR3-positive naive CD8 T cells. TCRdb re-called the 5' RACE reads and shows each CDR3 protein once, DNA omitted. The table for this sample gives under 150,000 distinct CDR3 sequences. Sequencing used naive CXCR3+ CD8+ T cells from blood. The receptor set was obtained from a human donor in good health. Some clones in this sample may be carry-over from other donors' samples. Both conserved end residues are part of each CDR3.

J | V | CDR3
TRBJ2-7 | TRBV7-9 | CASSLGRGAVSYEQYF
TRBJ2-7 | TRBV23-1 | CASSQLLGGWYF
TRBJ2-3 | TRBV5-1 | CASTSSGPQTGTDTQYF
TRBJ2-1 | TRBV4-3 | CASSQDRESSYNGQFF
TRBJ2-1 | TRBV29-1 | CSTPLGDNNEQFF
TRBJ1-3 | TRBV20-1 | CSARPPGASGNTIYF
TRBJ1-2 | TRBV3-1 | CASSPDRPLWLPSTF
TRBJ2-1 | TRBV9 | CASSFRQTLDEQFF
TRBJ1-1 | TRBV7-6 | CASSTTGSVDTEAFF
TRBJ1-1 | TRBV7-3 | CASSPGQGSTEAFF
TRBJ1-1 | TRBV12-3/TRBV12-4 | CASSRGTEGTEAFF
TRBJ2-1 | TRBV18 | CASSPYLSGTGAVNEQFF
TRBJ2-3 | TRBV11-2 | CASSYLVDTQYF
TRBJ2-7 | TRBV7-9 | CASSPGQRAGVYEQYF
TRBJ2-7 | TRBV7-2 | CASSLVGQGYEQYF
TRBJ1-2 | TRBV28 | CASSRPVTGAGYGYTF
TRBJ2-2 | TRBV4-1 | CASSLTLYTGELFF
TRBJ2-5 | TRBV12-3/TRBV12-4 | CASSFKGIQETQYF
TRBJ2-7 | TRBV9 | CASSAGSTYEQYF
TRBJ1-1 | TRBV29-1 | CSGLGYGTEAFF
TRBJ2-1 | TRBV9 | CASSVDPGLAGGQDEQFF
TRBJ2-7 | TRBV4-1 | CASSQRQSSYEQYF
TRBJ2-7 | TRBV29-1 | CSAGSGTHTYEQYF
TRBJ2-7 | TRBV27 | CASSLTSAYEQYF
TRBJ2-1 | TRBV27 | CASMMWVTGGGNEQFF
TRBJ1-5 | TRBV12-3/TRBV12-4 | CASGNSNQPQHF
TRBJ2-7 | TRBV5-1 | CASSVYTGNRYEQYF
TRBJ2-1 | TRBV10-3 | CAISVERERYNEQFF
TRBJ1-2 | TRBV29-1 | CSVRTNYGYTF
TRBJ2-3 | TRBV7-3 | CASSLEVSTDTQYF
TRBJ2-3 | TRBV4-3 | CASSQDERGGTDTQYF
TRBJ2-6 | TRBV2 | CASMRTGHGANVLTF
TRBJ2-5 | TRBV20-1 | CSAFVGGKGRRSQYF
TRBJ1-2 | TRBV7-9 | CASSSEGVWGYTF
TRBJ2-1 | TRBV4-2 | CASSQPFFDEQFF
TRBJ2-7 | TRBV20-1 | CSAREAGTYEQYF
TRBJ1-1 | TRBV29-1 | CSVEFLGTEAFF
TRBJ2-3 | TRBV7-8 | CASSLGGQGTDTQYF
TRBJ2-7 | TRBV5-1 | CASSRGDSLYEQYF
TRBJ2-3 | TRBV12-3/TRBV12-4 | CASSFAVARTTDTQYF
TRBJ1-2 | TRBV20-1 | CSAPGPQIYGYTF
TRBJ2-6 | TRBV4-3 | CASSQDVSSGANVLTF
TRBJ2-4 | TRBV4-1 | CASSQTGTSWSKNIQYF
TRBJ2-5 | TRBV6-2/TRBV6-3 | CASSYFPSGATQETQYF
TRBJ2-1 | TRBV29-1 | CSVDKGSPMYNEQFF
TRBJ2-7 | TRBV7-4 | CASSPPEIYEQYF
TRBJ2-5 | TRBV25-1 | CASSEYPVGDQQETQYF
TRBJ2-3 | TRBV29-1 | CSVPWGDRGSWTRTDTQYF
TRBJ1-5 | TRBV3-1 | CASSPRTVNQPQHF
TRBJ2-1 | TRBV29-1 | CSVEVDTGANEKFF
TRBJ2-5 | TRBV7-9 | CASSLLTGQETQYF
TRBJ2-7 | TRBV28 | CASSSLLGGTSEYEQYF
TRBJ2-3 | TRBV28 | CASSLSQRSDTQYF
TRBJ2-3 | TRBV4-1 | CASSQVGLAGGLTDTQYF